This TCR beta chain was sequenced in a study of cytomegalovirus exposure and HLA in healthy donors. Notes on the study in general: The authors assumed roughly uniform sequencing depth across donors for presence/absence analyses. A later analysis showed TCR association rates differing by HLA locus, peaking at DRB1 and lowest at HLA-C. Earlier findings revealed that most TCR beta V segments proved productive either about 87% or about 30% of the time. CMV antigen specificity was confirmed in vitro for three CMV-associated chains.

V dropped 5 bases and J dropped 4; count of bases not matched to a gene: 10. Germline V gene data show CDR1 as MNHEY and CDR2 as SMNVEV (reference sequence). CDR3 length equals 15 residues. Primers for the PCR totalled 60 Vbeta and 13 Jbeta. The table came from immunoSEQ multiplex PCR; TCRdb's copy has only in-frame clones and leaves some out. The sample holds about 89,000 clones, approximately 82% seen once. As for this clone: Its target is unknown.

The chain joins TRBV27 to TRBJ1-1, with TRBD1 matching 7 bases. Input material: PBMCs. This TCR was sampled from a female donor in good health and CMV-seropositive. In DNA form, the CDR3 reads TGTGCCAGCAGTCTCCTCAGGGGGTTGACCACTGAAGCTTTCTTT. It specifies CASSLLRGLTTEAFF.